This entry is about one T cell receptor beta chain. The antigen remains unidentified. This entry belongs to a study of T cell repertoires in cytomegalovirus infection. TCRdb used MiXCR to reprocess the reads, holding one entry per CDR3 protein. The data contain around 430,000 distinct CDR3 sequences, about 39% of them singletons. Trimming shortened V by 2 bases and J by 4 bases, and 14 bases separated the two germline ends. This CDR3 spans 15 amino acids. CDR1 MGHRA and CDR2 YSYEKL come from the germline V gene. The V gene is TRBV4-1, the J gene TRBJ1-2; a possible D gene is TRBD1 (5 bases). Here the sequenced sample was cultured PBMCs, taken from culture after CMV antigen stimulation. This clonotype originated in a human donor in good health (CMV status not recorded). Some clones in this sample may be carry-over from other donors' samples. The CDR3 DNA follows: TGCGCCAGCAGCCAACCACGGGACCCAAGCTATGGCTACACCTTC. Encoded protein: CASSQPRDPSYGYTF.